The subject of this entry is one T cell receptor (beta chain). Antigen: not known. These data come from a study of response to subunit inactivated influenza vaccine. With 5 bases removed from V and 3 bases from J, the gap between germline ends came to 16 bases. CDR3 length: 15 residues. Germline V CDR1 and CDR2: MDHEN, SYDVKM. Study outcomes and limitations: The authors proposed limited new T cell recruitment per seasonal influenza vaccination.

TCRdb called the RT-PCR reads again in MiXCR, with one record for every CDR3 protein. This table has just over 300,000 distinct CDR3 sequences, 20% to 25% appearing once. The clonotype comes from a man aged 50-75 years who received an inactivated influenza vaccine. The sequencing here drew on PBMCs from blood, taken about 19 months after vaccination. The chain has TRBV28 and TRBJ1-2, with D perhaps matching TRBD1 (6 bases). CDR3 sequence reads: CASSEPMGAHYGYTF. The CDR3 DNA is TGTGCCAGCAGTGAACCAATGGGGGCCCACTATGGCTACACCTTC.